Here is one T cell receptor beta chain with its context. The sample comes from a study of blood T cell repertoires in COVID-19. About the study: The study drew acute and convalescent COVID-19 samples from the United States, Italy and Spain. Sample material is recorded as cDNA or gDNA derived from T cells, B-cell-depleted T cells, or PBMCs.

CDR3 length: 12 residues. V lost 7 bases to trimming and J lost 6 bases; unmatched junction nucleotides: 2. Germline lookup yields CDR1 MNHEY and CDR2 SVGAGI. Original processing notes: Amplified reference gene primers provided the basis for estimating nucleated cell counts. Method: immunoSEQ multiplex PCR; TCRdb's copy keeps in-frame clones and lacks some. From that table come the V and J calls and clone size; the DNA was used to work out D and trimming. The profile shows approximately 260,000 clones, under 85% of them singletons. V gene TRBV6-5 combines with J gene TRBJ1-4; 7 positions agree with TRBD1. Sequences were obtained from peripheral blood. The origin of this receptor is a woman aged 40-49 years with active or convalescent COVID-19. CDR3 sequence (DNA): TGTGCCAGCAAGGGGGCTGATGAAAAACTGTTTTTT. The encoded protein is CASKGADEKLFF.